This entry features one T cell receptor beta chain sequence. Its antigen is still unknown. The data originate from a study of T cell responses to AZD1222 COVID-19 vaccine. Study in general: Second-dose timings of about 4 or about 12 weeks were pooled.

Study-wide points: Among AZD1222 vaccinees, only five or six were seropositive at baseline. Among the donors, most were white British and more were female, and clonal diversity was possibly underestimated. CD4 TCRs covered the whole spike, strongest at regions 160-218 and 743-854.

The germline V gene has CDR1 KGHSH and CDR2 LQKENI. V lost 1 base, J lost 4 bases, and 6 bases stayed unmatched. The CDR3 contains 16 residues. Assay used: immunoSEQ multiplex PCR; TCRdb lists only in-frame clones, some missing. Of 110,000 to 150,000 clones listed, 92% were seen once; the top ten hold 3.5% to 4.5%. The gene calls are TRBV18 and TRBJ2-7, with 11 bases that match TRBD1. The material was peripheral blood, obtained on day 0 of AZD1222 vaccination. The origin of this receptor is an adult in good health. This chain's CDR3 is CASSPLGTGGGYEQYF. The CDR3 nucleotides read TGTGCCAGCTCACCACTTGGGACAGGGGGAGGATACGAGCAGTACTTC.